These 5 T cell receptor beta chains were sequenced from one sample in a study of blood T cell repertoires in COVID-19. Only in-frame clones appear in the TCRdb table, and some are missing; sequencing was by immunoSEQ multiplex PCR. Among more than 300,000 clones listed, around 86% were seen once. Sequences were obtained from peripheral blood. These receptors all stem from a woman in her forties or fifties with COVID-19, enrolled during active disease.

The rearrangement joins TRBV30 to TRBJ2-3, with TRBD2 matching 8 bases. The junction had 12 bases not matched to a gene; V was cut back by 0 bases and J by 4 bases. The CDR3 is made up of 17 amino acids. Germline assignment: CDR1 GTSNPN and CDR2 SVGIG (reference sequence). The CDR3 loop is CAWSVDRRLAGPDTQYF. CDR3 DNA: TGTGCCTGGAGTGTGGATAGACGATTAGCGGGACCAGATACGCAGTATTTT.

This clone was detected only a few times. The gene calls are TRBV6-2 or TRBV6-3 and TRBJ1-6; a weak D match, TRBD1 (6 bases). This CDR3 comprises 17 residues. Trimming removed 2 bases from V and 5 bases from J, with 16 bases in between. Per the germline V gene, CDR1 is MNHEY and CDR2 is SVGEGT. This chain's CDR3 is CASSYPEAAGDNSPLHF. CDR3 bases: TGTGCCAGCAGTTACCCCGAAGCGGCAGGGGATAATTCACCCCTCCACTTT.

The V and J genes are TRBV5-1 and TRBJ1-2; possibly TRBD1 for D (5 bases). Per the germline V gene, CDR1 is SGHRS and CDR2 is YFSETQ. The CDR3 has 14 amino acids. The V end was cut by 0 bases, the J end by 5 bases, with 11 bases between. The chain's CDR3 is CASSLEQVRYGYTF. CDR3 DNA: TGCGCCAGCAGCTTGGAACAGGTTCGGTATGGCTACACCTTC.

The V gene is TRBV5-1, the J gene TRBJ1-1; 7 nucleotides match TRBD1. This CDR3 spans 14 amino acids. Germline assignment: CDR1 SGHRS and CDR2 YFSETQ. V lost 4 bases and J lost 10; bases outside the gene matches: 13. CDR3 nucleotides: TGCGCCAGCAGCGGTATGGACAGGATGGGTGCAGCTTTCTTT. This codes for CASSGMDRMGAAFF.

J is TRBJ2-7 and V is TRBV5-5; D is ambiguous. V was trimmed by 2 bases and J by 4 bases, leaving 13 bases between them. This CDR3 is 14 amino acids long. From germline, CDR1 is SGHKS and CDR2 YYEKEE (reference sequence). CDR3 nucleotide sequence: TGTGCCAGCAGCTTAGCGTCCACCTCTTACGAGCAGTACTTC. Its protein product is CASSLASTSYEQYF.